A selection of T cell receptor beta chains follows, all from one sample in a study of blood T cells in healthy people across ages. TCRdb analysed the 5' RACE reads with MiXCR anew, one entry per CDR3 protein. The sample records almost 550,000 distinct CDR3 sequences, 20% to 30% being singletons. These same records also appear under a second study, on T cells of mothers and their children.

The sample taken for sequencing was blood. These receptors all stem from a boy younger than 18 in good health. Each CDR3 is given with its conserved first and last residue. Each record gives: clone size, V gene, D gene, J gene, CDR3 protein, CDR3 DNA. The D gene is left open where the match is weak. Clone size appears in some rows only: once, few, many, or a class for an expanded clone.

clone size: .
V gene: TRBV7-9
D gene: TRBD1
J gene: TRBJ2-7
CDR3 protein: CASSPRTGGSYEQYF
CDR3 DNA: TGTGCCAGCAGCCCTCGGACAGGGGGCTCCTACGAGCAGTACTTC

clone size: few
V gene: TRBV7-2
D gene: .
J gene: TRBJ2-7
CDR3 protein: CASSSGDSPYEQYF
CDR3 DNA: TGTGCCAGCAGCTCGGGGGACAGCCCCTACGAGCAGTACTTC

clone size: .
V gene: TRBV10-3
D gene: .
J gene: TRBJ2-5
CDR3 protein: CAISDPARGTQYF
CDR3 DNA: TGTGCCATCAGTGACCCGGCGCGGGGGACCCAGTACTTC

clone size: .
V gene: TRBV27
D gene: .
J gene: TRBJ1-5
CDR3 protein: CASSAALFWPQHF
CDR3 DNA: TGTGCCAGCAGTGCCGCGCTATTCTGGCCCCAGCATTTT

clone size: .
V gene: TRBV6-1
D gene: .
J gene: TRBJ2-7
CDR3 protein: CAGSENGYEQYF
CDR3 DNA: TGTGCCGGCAGTGAAAACGGGTACGAGCAGTACTTC

clone size: many
V gene: TRBV29-1
D gene: .
J gene: TRBJ2-5
CDR3 protein: CSVPVGETQYF
CDR3 DNA: TGCAGCGTCCCCGTAGGGGAGACCCAGTACTTC

clone size: few
V gene: TRBV29-1
D gene: TRBD2
J gene: TRBJ2-1
CDR3 protein: CSLLAGVMNEQFF
CDR3 DNA: TGCAGCCTACTAGCGGGAGTTATGAATGAGCAGTTCTTC

clone size: .
V gene: TRBV6-5
D gene: .
J gene: TRBJ2-3
CDR3 protein: CASSYGFTDTQYF
CDR3 DNA: TGTGCCAGCAGTTATGGGTTTACAGATACGCAGTATTTT

clone size: .
V gene: TRBV2
D gene: .
J gene: TRBJ1-6
CDR3 protein: CASSHGRGESPLHF
CDR3 DNA: TGTGCCAGCTCTCACGGTAGGGGGGAATCACCCCTCCACTTT

clone size: .
V gene: TRBV6-5
D gene: TRBD2
J gene: TRBJ2-1
CDR3 protein: CAISPTGGGIDEQFF
CDR3 DNA: TGTGCCATCTCCCCGACGGGCGGGGGTATCGATGAGCAGTTCTTC

clone size: .
V gene: TRBV20-1
D gene: TRBD1
J gene: TRBJ2-3
CDR3 protein: CSAYRGQVFADTQYF
CDR3 DNA: TGCAGTGCTTATCGGGGACAGGTTTTCGCAGATACGCAGTATTTT

clone size: .
V gene: TRBV6-5
D gene: TRBD1
J gene: TRBJ1-2
CDR3 protein: CASSYGGQAGGYTF
CDR3 DNA: TGTGCCAGCAGTTACGGCGGACAGGCGGGTGGCTACACCTTC

clone size: .
V gene: TRBV12-3/TRBV12-4
D gene: .
J gene: TRBJ2-1
CDR3 protein: CASKVAGWEDEQFF
CDR3 DNA: TGTGCCAGCAAGGTGGCAGGGTGGGAGGATGAGCAGTTCTTC

clone size: few
V gene: TRBV7-9
D gene: TRBD2
J gene: TRBJ2-5
CDR3 protein: CASSWTGGDETQYF
CDR3 DNA: TGTGCCAGCAGTTGGACCGGGGGGGACGAGACCCAGTACTTC

clone size: .
V gene: TRBV29-1
D gene: .
J gene: TRBJ2-2
CDR3 protein: CSSEDNTGELFF
CDR3 DNA: TGCAGCTCTGAGGACAACACCGGGGAGCTGTTTTTT

clone size: .
V gene: TRBV6-5
D gene: .
J gene: TRBJ2-1
CDR3 protein: CATRRGLDEQFF
CDR3 DNA: TGTGCCACGAGACGAGGTTTGGATGAGCAGTTCTTC

clone size: few
V gene: TRBV7-2
D gene: TRBD2
J gene: TRBJ2-3
CDR3 protein: CASSLARLAGTDTQYF
CDR3 DNA: TGTGCCAGCAGCTTAGCAAGACTAGCGGGCACAGATACGCAGTATTTT

clone size: few
V gene: TRBV4-2
D gene: TRBD1
J gene: TRBJ2-1
CDR3 protein: CASSQEYGTGQNNEQFF
CDR3 DNA: TGTGCCAGCAGCCAAGAATACGGAACGGGACAGAACAATGAGCAGTTCTTC

clone size: few
V gene: TRBV7-9
D gene: .
J gene: TRBJ1-2
CDR3 protein: CASNFLGGYGYTF
CDR3 DNA: TGTGCCAGCAACTTTTTAGGGGGGTATGGCTACACCTTC

clone size: .
V gene: TRBV9
D gene: .
J gene: TRBJ2-1
CDR3 protein: CASSGRGSYNEQFF
CDR3 DNA: TGTGCCAGCAGCGGCAGGGGATCCTACAATGAGCAGTTCTTC

clone size: .
V gene: TRBV15
D gene: .
J gene: TRBJ2-5
CDR3 protein: CATSRDLYQETQYF
CDR3 DNA: TGTGCCACCAGCAGAGATCTGTACCAAGAGACCCAGTACTTC

clone size: .
V gene: TRBV5-5
D gene: .
J gene: TRBJ2-2
CDR3 protein: CASSLDPRKATTMNTGELFF
CDR3 DNA: TGTGCCAGCAGCTTGGACCCGCGCAAAGCGACGACCATGAACACCGGGGAGCTGTTTTTT

clone size: .
V gene: TRBV28
D gene: TRBD1
J gene: TRBJ2-7
CDR3 protein: CASRPNRGDEQYF
CDR3 DNA: TGTGCCAGCAGGCCTAACAGGGGCGACGAGCAGTACTTC

clone size: .
V gene: TRBV7-3
D gene: .
J gene: TRBJ2-5
CDR3 protein: CASSLRSGETQYF
CDR3 DNA: TGTGCCAGCAGCCTCCGTTCGGGAGAGACCCAGTACTTC

clone size: .
V gene: TRBV9
D gene: .
J gene: TRBJ1-1
CDR3 protein: CASTGTMNTEAFF
CDR3 DNA: TGTGCCAGCACCGGGACAATGAACACTGAAGCTTTCTTT

clone size: few
V gene: TRBV7-2
D gene: TRBD1
J gene: TRBJ1-6
CDR3 protein: CASRGQTRKNSPLHF
CDR3 DNA: TGTGCCAGTAGGGGGCAGACCAGAAAAAATTCACCCCTCCACTTT

clone size: few
V gene: TRBV28
D gene: .
J gene: TRBJ1-2
CDR3 protein: CASSFSGNGYTF
CDR3 DNA: TGTGCCAGCAGTTTTTCGGGGAATGGCTACACCTTC